Shown below are 13 T cell receptor beta chains from a single sample sequenced in a study of blood T cells in healthy people across ages (dated by TCRdb to 2015 to 2017). The receptor library was made with 5' RACE. Sequencing was performed on an Illumina HiSeq 2500. A second PCR of about 7 to 12 cycles was run with a J-beta primer mix and a sample-barcoded 5' primer. In TCRdb, the public reads were trimmed at Q25 with fastp and aligned with MiXCR, with productive beta chains retained. All rows with the same CDR3 protein become a single entry with the most common DNA and genes. Across this sample there are about 930,000 distinct CDR3 sequences, with almost 30% seen only once. The ten largest clones add up to roughly 10% of the sample. These data were also filed under a second study, of T cells of mothers and their children.

Specimen: blood. All receptors come from a woman aged 40 to 50 in good health.

This clonotype has more than one count but fewer than ten. The J gene is TRBJ1-1, the V gene TRBV10-2; 7 positions agree with TRBD1. The CDR3 loop spans 13 amino acids. Trimming cost V 7 bases and J 1 base; bases outside gene matches: 3. Germline V CDR1 and CDR2: WSHSY, SAAADI. Here the CDR3 DNA reads TGCGCCAGCATCAGACAGGGGAACACTGAAGCTTTCTTT. Amino acid sequence: CASIRQGNTEAFF.

This clonotype was seen more than once but under ten times. Since a much larger clone is just one base distant, this may be a read error. The chain uses TRBV29-1 and TRBJ2-7; D call uncertain. Looked up from germline, CDR1 is SQVTM and CDR2 is ANQGSEA. This CDR3 comprises 14 residues. CDR3 coding DNA: TGCAGCGTCCGGACCGACACAGCCTCCTACAAGCAGTACTTC. It codes for CSVRTDTASYKQYF.

This clonotype occurred a few times. The chain employs TRBV6-5 and TRBJ2-7; weak D call: TRBD1 (6 bases). The V gene lost 6 bases and the J gene lost 1 base, with 13 bases spanning the gap. Germline values: CDR1 MNHEY, CDR2 SVGAGI. The CDR3 covers 14 residues. CDR3 coding DNA: TGTGCCAGCAGCAGCGTACAGGGATCCTACGAGCAGTACTTC. It codes for CASSSVQGSYEQYF.

This clonotype has a count of ten or more. The V and J genes are TRBV2 and TRBJ1-2; 8 positions match TRBD1. The germline gives CDR1 SNHLY, CDR2 FYNNEI. The CDR3 is 13 amino acids. The V and J ends lost 4 bases and 2 bases, in that order; junction bases with no gene match: 0. CDR3: CASSGTGNYGYTF. For the CDR3, the DNA is TGTGCCAGCAGTGGGACAGGGAACTATGGCTACACCTTC. Looking up the rest from reference TRBV2 and TRBJ1-2 gives the full variable domain: EPEVTQTPSHQVTQMGQEVILRCVPISNHLYFYWYRQILGQKVEFLVSFYNNEISEKSEIFDDQFSVERPDGSNFTLKIRSTKLEDSAMYFCASSGTGNYGYTFGSGTRLTVV.

This clonotype has more than one count but fewer than ten. The V gene is TRBV24-1, the J gene TRBJ2-4; perhaps D is TRBD1 or TRBD2 (7 bases each). Germline loops: CDR1 KGHDR, CDR2 SFDVKD. V lost 4 bases to trimming and J lost 9 bases, with 18 bases between them. CDR3 length: 15 residues. CDR3 loop: CATSEQGGGTGIQYF. The DNA for the CDR3 is TGTGCCACCAGTGAGCAGGGGGGGGGAACTGGCATTCAGTACTTC.

For this clonotype: Compared with germline, one end of the junction differs, possibly owing to a read error. The J gene is TRBJ2-7, the V gene TRBV18; 11 bases align to TRBD1. This CDR3 is 15 amino acids long. The germline V gene has CDR1 KGHSH and CDR2 LQKENI. This CDR3 is CAGSPGTGGFYEQYF. The CDR3 DNA reads TGTGCCGGCTCACCCGGGACAGGGGGATTCTACGAGCAGTACTTC.

This clonotype showed up many times. The chain carries TRBV20-1 and TRBJ2-1, with no clear D. The germline V and J ends were trimmed by 0 bases and 1 base, with 7 bases remaining between them. The CDR3 has 14 amino acids. The V gene's germline CDR1 is DFQATT and CDR2 SNEGSKA (reference sequence). The CDR3 region is CSARDGRSYNEQFF. In DNA form, the CDR3 reads TGCAGTGCTAGAGATGGTAGGTCCTACAATGAGCAGTTCTTC.

On this clonotype itself: A read error may account for a junction end that differs from germline. The V and J genes are TRBV12-3 or TRBV12-4 and TRBJ1-1; D gene ambiguous. The CDR3 has 13 residues. The CDR3 protein is CASSLTRNTKAFF. The CDR3 DNA is TGTGCCAGCAGTTTGACCCGGAACACTAAAGCTTTCTTT.

The chain is built from TRBV28 and TRBJ1-5, with TRBD1 as a possible D gene (6 bases). Deletions cut 2 bases from V and 4 bases from J, with 12 bases between. Germline CDR1 MDHEN, CDR2 SYDVKM. The CDR3 has 15 amino acids. CDR3 sequence (DNA): TGTGCCAGCAGTTTACCAGGGGCCCATAATCAGCCCCAGCATTTT. It yields the protein CASSLPGAHNQPQHF. The whole variable domain, filled in from reference TRBV28 and TRBJ1-5, reads DVKVTQSSRYLVKRTGEKVFLECVQDMDHENMFWYRQDPGLGLRLIYFSYDVKMKEKGDIPEGYSVSREKKERFSLILESASTNQTSMYLCASSLPGAHNQPQHFGDGTRLSIL.

Points on this clonotype: This may be a read error, as it is one base from a much larger clone. The chain couples TRBV20-1 to TRBJ2-7; 7 bases are a match to TRBD2. Germline CDR1 is DFQATT and CDR2 is SNEGSKA (reference sequence). The CDR3 totals 15 residues. V lost 3 bases to trimming and J lost 0 bases; unmatched junction nucleotides: 8. The CDR3 nucleotides read TGCAGTGCTAGTAAGGCTGGCGGGGGCTCCTACGAGCAGTACTTC. Residues: CSASKAGGGSYEQYF.

The chain is built from TRBV3-1 and TRBJ2-1; 10 bases agree with TRBD2. There are 18 residues in the CDR3. Trimming removed 1 base from V and 5 bases from J; junction bases left unmatched: 11. Germline V gene sequence: CDR1 LGHDT, CDR2 YNNKEL (reference sequence). The CDR3 protein is CASSQGTSGYTGNNEQFF. Here the CDR3 DNA reads TGTGCCAGCAGCCAAGGGACTAGCGGCTATACTGGTAACAATGAGCAGTTCTTC.

This chain connects TRBV7-2 to TRBJ2-1, with D unresolved. Germline CDR1 and CDR2: SGHTA and FQGNSA. The CDR3 consists of 12 residues. Trimming cost V 5 bases and J 7 bases, with 9 bases left between them. The CDR3 DNA reads as TGTGCCAGCAGCACGGCCCTGAATGAGCAGTTCTTC. Encoded protein: CASSTALNEQFF.

J is TRBJ1-1 and V is TRBV12-3 or TRBV12-4; TRBD1 might be the D (5 bases). CDR3 length: 14 amino acids. Trimming cost V 6 bases and J 4 bases, with 15 bases left between them. As DNA, the CDR3 is TGTGCCAGCAGCCCCGCCGGGGCGGGCACTGAAGCTTTCTTT. As protein: CASSPAGAGTEAFF.